The 8 T cell receptor beta chains listed next were all sequenced from one sample in a study of cytomegalovirus exposure and HLA in healthy donors. The study ran its PCR with 60 Vbeta and 13 Jbeta primers. Generated by immunoSEQ multiplex PCR, the TCRdb table keeps only in-frame clones and is missing some. Of roughly 150,000 clones in the sample, roughly 77% were seen once. Sequences were obtained from PBMCs. These receptors originate from a woman aged 25 to 39 in good health and CMV-seronegative.

This clone was seen once. The chain couples TRBV19 to TRBJ1-4; D gene ambiguous. Trimming pared 5 bases from V and 8 bases from J, leaving 12 bases between. This CDR3 is built from 13 residues. CDR1 is LNHDA, CDR2 SQIVND, per germline (reference sequence). CDR3 residues: CASSFSGREKLFF. The DNA for the CDR3 is TGTGCCAGTAGTTTTTCCGGGAGAGAAAAACTGTTTTTT.

The chain uses TRBV5-1 and TRBJ1-2, with D possibly matching TRBD1 (5 bases). CDR1 is SGHRS, CDR2 YFSETQ, per germline. The ends were cut back, 4 bases at V and 6 bases at J, with 22 bases in the middle. This CDR3 region has 16 residues. As DNA, the CDR3 is TGCGCCAGCAGCCCAGACGGAGGGACCCCAACCCATGGCTACACCTTC. It translates to CASSPDGGTPTHGYTF.

The V call is TRBV2, the J call TRBJ1-6, with TRBD1 identical over 7 bases. Germline CDR1 is SNHLY and CDR2 is FYNNEI. The V segment lost 7 bases and the J segment 8 bases; nucleotides outside the gene matches: 8. This CDR3 region has 14 residues. This CDR3 reads CASIKTGKYSPLHF. In DNA, the CDR3 is TGTGCCAGCATTAAGACAGGGAAGTATTCACCCCTCCACTTT.

V is TRBV11-3 and J is TRBJ2-1; 7 bases match TRBD2. Per the germline V gene, CDR1 is SGHNT and CDR2 is YENEEA. The CDR3 extends over 15 amino acids. With 1 base clipped from V and 10 bases from J, the junction kept 10 bases outside the gene matches. The CDR3 loop is CASSLGRGSGTEQFF. The CDR3 DNA follows: TGTGCCAGCAGCTTAGGGAGGGGAAGCGGGACGGAGCAGTTCTTC.

The genes are TRBV28 and TRBJ2-1; TRBD2 matches 11 bases. The CDR3 is 14 amino acids. V lost 5 bases to trimming and J lost 6 bases; unmatched junction nucleotides: 3. Germline loops: CDR1 MDHEN, CDR2 SYDVKM. The CDR3, as DNA: TGTGCCAGCAGTAATAGCGGGAGGGCCAATGAGCAGTTCTTC. Protein: CASSNSGRANEQFF.

This sequence joins TRBV9 and TRBJ2-3; D gene uncertain. This CDR3 is built from 13 residues. V was trimmed by 0 bases and J by 6 bases, leaving 8 bases between them. CDR1 is SGDLS, CDR2 YYNGEE, per germline. In DNA form, the CDR3 reads TGTGCCAGCAGCGTAGCCCAGGTGGATACGCAGTATTTT. Amino acids: CASSVAQVDTQYF. Complete variable domain (other parts from reference TRBV9 and TRBJ2-3): DSGVTQTPKHLITATGQRVTLRCSPRSGDLSVYWYQQSLDQGLQFLIQYYNGEERAKGNILERFSAQQFPDLHSELNLSSLELGDSALYFCASSVAQVDTQYFGPGTRLTVL.

The CDR3 bases are TGTGCTAGTGGTTTGAGGTTGGAGGATACGCAGTATTTT. Translation gives CASGLRLEDTQYF. This chain connects TRBV12-5 to TRBJ2-3; no clear D. CDR1 is LGHNT, CDR2 FRNRAP, per germline. V dropped 2 bases and J dropped 6 bases, with 9 bases sitting between them. CDR3 length equals 13 residues.

This chain connects TRBV7-2 to TRBJ1-1; unclear D gene. Germline assignment: CDR1 SGHTA and CDR2 FQGNSA. The CDR3 runs 17 residues. V was pared by 2 bases and J by 0 bases, with 16 bases between. CDR3 DNA: TGTGCCAGCAGCTTATTTGGTATGGGGAGGATGAACACTGAAGCTTTCTTT. It specifies CASSLFGMGRMNTEAFF.